This TCR beta chain comes out of a study of Ad26.COV2.S vaccination and SARS-CoV-2 variants. Study context: Donor participated within the Ad26.COV2.S arm of the COV1001 trial. Once or twice, 56 days apart, Ad26.COV2.S was delivered intramuscularly. Whole-study results and caveats: A substantial breadth of spike-specific CD8+ and CD4+ T cell responses after vaccination has been reported.

Treatment of the sample: some 20 received Ad26.COV2.S at low or high dose, single or two shots; roughly five received placebo; per-sample allocation not given. Vaccine and placebo recipients were sampled on day 63 after the first injection. Trimming removed 3 bases at V and 2 bases at J, with 3 bases between. This CDR3 is built from 11 residues. The V gene's germline CDR1 is SQVTM and CDR2 ANQGSEA. Only in-frame clones appear in the TCRdb table, and some are missing; sequencing was by immunoSEQ multiplex PCR. The sample lists about 440,000 clones; approximately 90% were seen once. As for this clone: The antigen is not known.

This TCR came from a person aged 18-65 years who received the Ad26.COV2.S COVID-19 vaccine or a placebo. This specimen consisted of peripheral blood, obtained in a trial of Ad26.COV2.S vaccine versus placebo. V is TRBV29-1 and J is TRBJ2-3, with no clear D. The CDR3 loop reads CSVDHTDTQYF. CDR3 sequence (DNA): TGCAGCGTTGACCACACAGATACGCAGTATTTT.